This TCR beta chain was found in a study of long-term antiretroviral therapy in people with HIV. Study results and limitations: Clones with expansion before ART led the repertoire at all time points.

This clone was detected once. Its antigen remains unidentified. CDR1 and CDR2 (germline): SEHNR, FQNEAQ (reference sequence). The CDR3 has 12 residues. V was shortened by 8 bases and J by 0 bases, with 4 bases between the two germline ends. There were no participants with HIV treated outside the United States. Researchers ran immunoSEQ v3.0 at survey level. Per sample, sequencing targeted about 35,000-55,000 T-cell genomes. Assay used: immunoSEQ multiplex PCR; TCRdb lists only in-frame clones, some missing. The sample includes 30,000 or so clones, roughly 90% of them seen just once. The sample in question was unsorted PBMCs, obtained 0.5 years after starting antiretroviral therapy. The sequence was collected from a woman aged 18-29 years with HIV. V gene TRBV7-9 combines with J gene TRBJ2-2; D call uncertain. CDR3 loop: CASGTNTGELFF. Written as DNA, the CDR3 is TGTGCCAGCGGCACGAACACCGGGGAGCTGTTTTTT.